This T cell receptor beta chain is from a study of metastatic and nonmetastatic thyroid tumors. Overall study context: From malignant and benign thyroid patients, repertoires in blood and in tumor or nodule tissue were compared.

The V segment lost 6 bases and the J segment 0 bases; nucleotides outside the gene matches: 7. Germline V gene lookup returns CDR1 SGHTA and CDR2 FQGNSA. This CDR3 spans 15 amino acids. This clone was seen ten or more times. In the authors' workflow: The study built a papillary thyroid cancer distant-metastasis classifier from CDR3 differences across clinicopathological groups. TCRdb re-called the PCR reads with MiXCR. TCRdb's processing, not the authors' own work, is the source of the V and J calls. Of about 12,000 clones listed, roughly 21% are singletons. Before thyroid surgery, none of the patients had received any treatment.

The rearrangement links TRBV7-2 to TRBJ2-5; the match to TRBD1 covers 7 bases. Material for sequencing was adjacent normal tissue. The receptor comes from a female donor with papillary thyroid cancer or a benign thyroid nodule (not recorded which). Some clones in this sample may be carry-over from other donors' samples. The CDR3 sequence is CASRTGQLDQETQYF. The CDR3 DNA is TGTGCCAGCAGAACGGGACAGCTTGACCAAGAGACCCAGTACTTC.